Sequencing of this T cell receptor (beta chain) was carried out in a study of CD8 T cells in Susac syndrome. Sequencing of TCR beta was carried out in blood CD8+ and CD4+ T cells. The control participants were healthy donors, and these controls were matched with respect to both age and sex. The CDR3 is 14 residues long. Germline V gene data show CDR1 as LNHNV and CDR2 as YYDKDF (reference sequence). Trimming removed 3 bases from V and 3 bases from J, with 10 bases in between. cDNA came from 0.5 to 1 ug RNA primed by random hexamers. immunoSEQ multiplex PCR amplified TCR beta CDR3 across 54 Vbeta, 13 Jbeta. From the immunoSEQ multiplex PCR reads, TCRdb called clonotypes with MiXCR, one entry per CDR3 protein. This table holds about 69,000 distinct CDR3 sequences, over 90% found once. This clonotype was observed once.

Sequencing was carried out using CD8+ T cells from PBMCs. This receptor was obtained from a human donor in good health. The V and J genes are TRBV15 and TRBJ2-3; D might be TRBD1 (6 bases). CDR3: CATSSGQTTDTQYF. The CDR3 coding sequence is TGTGCCACCAGCAGTGGACAGACAACAGATACGCAGTATTTT.